This T cell receptor (beta chain) was sequenced in a study of blood T cell repertoires in COVID-19. On the study more broadly: Acute and convalescent COVID-19 specimens originated in the United States, Italy and Spain. The cDNA or gDNA used as material had been derived from T cells, B-cell-depleted T cells, or PBMCs.

The CDR3 has 14 residues. Assay: immunoSEQ multiplex PCR; the TCRdb copy retains only in-frame clones and omits some. The sample includes 70,000 to 75,000 clones, roughly 82% seen only once; the top ten take less than 2%. The TCR was taken from a woman aged 60-70 years with acute or convalescent COVID-19. Sequences were obtained from peripheral blood. The rearrangement joins TRBV21-1 to TRBJ1-5. TRBV21-1 is shown as a pseudogene. The CDR3 spells CASSNWVFGQPQHF. In DNA form, the CDR3 reads TGTGCCAGCAGCAACTGGGTGTTCGGGCAGCCCCAGCATTTT.